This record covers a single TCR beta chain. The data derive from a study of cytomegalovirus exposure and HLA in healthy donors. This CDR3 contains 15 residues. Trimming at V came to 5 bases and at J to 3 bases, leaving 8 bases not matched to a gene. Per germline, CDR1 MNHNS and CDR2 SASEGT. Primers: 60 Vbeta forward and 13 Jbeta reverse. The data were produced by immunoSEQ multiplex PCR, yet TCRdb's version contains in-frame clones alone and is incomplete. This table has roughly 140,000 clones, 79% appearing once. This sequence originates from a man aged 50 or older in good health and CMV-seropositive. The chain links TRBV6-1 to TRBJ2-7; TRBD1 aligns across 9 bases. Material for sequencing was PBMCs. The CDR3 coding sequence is TGTGCCAGCAGTAGACCGGGACAGGGTTACTACGAGCAGTACTTC. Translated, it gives CASSRPGQGYYEQYF.